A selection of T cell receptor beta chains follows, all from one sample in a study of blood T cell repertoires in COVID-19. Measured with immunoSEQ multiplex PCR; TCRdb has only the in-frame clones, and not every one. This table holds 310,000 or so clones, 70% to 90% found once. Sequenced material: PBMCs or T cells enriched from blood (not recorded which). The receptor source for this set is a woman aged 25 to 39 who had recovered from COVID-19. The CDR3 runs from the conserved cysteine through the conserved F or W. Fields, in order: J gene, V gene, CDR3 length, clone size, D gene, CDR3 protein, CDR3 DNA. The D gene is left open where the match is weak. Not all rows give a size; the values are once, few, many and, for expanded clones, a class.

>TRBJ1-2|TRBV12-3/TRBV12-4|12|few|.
CASSWTAYGYTF
TGTGCCAGCAGTTGGACAGCCTATGGCTACACCTTC
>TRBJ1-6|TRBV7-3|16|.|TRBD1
CASSRGSQGDGSPLHF
TGTGCCAGCAGCCGTGGATCACAGGGGGACGGATCACCCCTCCACTTT
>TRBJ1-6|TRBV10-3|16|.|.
CAIRGARGPYNSPLHF
TGTGCCATCAGGGGGGCGAGGGGACCGTATAATTCACCCCTCCACTTT
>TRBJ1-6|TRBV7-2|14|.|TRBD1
CASSLNSRGIPLHF
TGTGCCAGCAGCTTAAATAGCAGGGGGATTCCCCTCCACTTT
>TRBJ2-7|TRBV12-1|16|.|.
CASSTKPGQGFLVQYF
TGTGCCAGCAGCACCAAACCGGGACAGGGATTTTTGGTGCAGTACTTC
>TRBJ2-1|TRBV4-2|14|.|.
CASSPEDFPNEQFF
TGTGCCAGCAGCCCAGAGGACTTCCCCAATGAGCAGTTCTTC
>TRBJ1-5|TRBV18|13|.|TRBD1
CASSPTGDQPQHF
TGTGCCAGCTCCCCGACAGGGGATCAGCCCCAGCATTTT
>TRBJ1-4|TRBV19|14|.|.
CASDRGAANEKLFF
TGTGCCAGTGACCGGGGGGCGGCTAATGAAAAACTGTTTTTT
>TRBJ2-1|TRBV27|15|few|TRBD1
CASSLQGARGNEQFF
TGTGCCAGCAGTCTACAGGGGGCGCGAGGCAATGAGCAGTTCTTC
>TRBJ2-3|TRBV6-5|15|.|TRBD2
CASRDGGAGTDTQYF
TGTGCCAGCAGGGACGGGGGGGCCGGCACAGATACGCAGTATTTT
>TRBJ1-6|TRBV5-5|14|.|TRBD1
CASSVQTGNSPLHF
TGTGCCAGCAGCGTACAGACAGGGAATTCACCCCTCCACTTT
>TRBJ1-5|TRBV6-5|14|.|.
CASSYRQDNQPQHF
TGTGCCAGCAGTTACAGGCAGGACAATCAGCCCCAGCATTTT